A selection of T cell receptor beta chains follows, all from one sample in a study of blood T cell repertoires in COVID-19. Profiled with immunoSEQ multiplex PCR; TCRdb holds only in-frame clones, not every one. The table includes roughly 180,000 clones, about 85% detected once. The sequencing sample was made of PBMCs or T cells enriched from blood (not recorded which). The receptors shown here come from a man in his forties or fifties who had recovered from COVID-19. CDR3s include the opening cysteine and the closing phenylalanine or tryptophan. Each record gives: D gene, V gene, clone size, J gene, CDR3 protein, CDR3 DNA. D genes are given only for firm matches. Expanded clones get a size class; other rows say once, few or many, or leave the size out.

.	TRBV27	once	TRBJ2-7	CASGWGDEQYF	TGTGCCAGCGGTTGGGGGGACGAGCAGTACTTC
.	TRBV5-5	.	TRBJ1-6	CASSQDITGFLHF	TGTGCCAGCAGCCAAGATATAACAGGGTTCCTCCACTTT
.	TRBV28	.	TRBJ1-6	CASSSDTYNSPLHF	TGTGCCAGCAGTTCAGATACCTATAATTCACCCCTCCACTTT
.	TRBV2	few	TRBJ1-2	CASRGGHGYTF	TGTGCCAGCAGGGGGGGGCATGGCTACACCTTC
.	TRBV6-1	.	TRBJ1-1	CASSDQGYTEAFF	TGTGCCAGCAGTGATCAGGGTTACACTGAAGCTTTCTTT
.	TRBV9	.	TRBJ2-7	CASSVGVGAYEQYF	TGTGCCAGCAGCGTAGGTGTAGGGGCTTACGAGCAGTACTTC
.	TRBV28	.	TRBJ1-4	CASQVPSTNEKLFF	TGTGCCAGCCAGGTCCCATCAACTAATGAAAAACTGTTTTTT
.	TRBV5-1	few	TRBJ2-2	CASSLNFGSTGELFF	TGCGCCAGCAGCCTTAATTTCGGTTCCACCGGGGAGCTGTTTTTT
.	TRBV7-9	.	TRBJ1-5	CASSLGLASEVGQPQHF	TGTGCCAGCAGCTTAGGTTTGGCGTCGGAGGTAGGTCAGCCCCAGCATTTT
.	TRBV9	.	TRBJ1-4	CASSTTVLNEKLFF	TGTGCCAGCAGCACCACAGTACTCAATGAAAAACTGTTTTTT